Listed here are 19 T cell receptor beta chains from one sample, sequenced in a study of cytomegalovirus exposure and HLA in healthy donors. Sequencing used immunoSEQ multiplex PCR; TCRdb keeps in-frame clones, though not all of them. The table lists more than 300,000 clones, 86% of them singletons, with 0.83% in the top ten. The sequenced sample was PBMCs. The receptor source for this set is a woman aged 18-35 years in good health and CMV-seronegative.

V and J are TRBV2 and TRBJ2-7, with 11 bases aligning to TRBD2. After removal of 6 bases from V and 4 bases from J, the junction contained 8 bases not matched to a gene. CDR1 and CDR2 from the germline V gene are SNHLY and FYNNEI. The CDR3 totals 15 residues. The CDR3 DNA reads as TGTGCCAGCAGAGGCCTAGCGGGAGGACCATACGAGCAGTACTTC. This codes for CASRGLAGGPYEQYF.

Only one count was recorded for this clone. The chain links TRBV5-6 to TRBJ1-5, with 7 bases that match TRBD1. V lost 0 bases, J lost 6 bases, and 6 bases stayed unmatched. Germline V gene sequence: CDR1 SGHDT, CDR2 YYEEEE. The CDR3 covers 15 residues. The CDR3 coding sequence is TGTGCCAGCAGCTTGGGAGGGACAGCCAGTCAGCCCCAGCATTTT. Protein product: CASSLGGTASQPQHF.

CDR3 sequence: CASSLPPVGSGSNEQFF. As DNA, the CDR3 is TGTGCCAGCAGCTTACCCCCGGTAGGTAGCGGGTCCAATGAGCAGTTCTTC. The chain combines TRBV7-9 with TRBJ2-1; 7 bases are a match to TRBD2. The V and J ends lost 2 bases and 6 bases, in that order; junction bases with no gene match: 13. The CDR3 spans 17 residues. Germline V gene lookup returns CDR1 SEHNR and CDR2 FQNEAQ (reference sequence). Together with reference TRBV7-9 and TRBJ2-1, the CDR3 gives the full variable domain: DTGVSQNPRHKITKRGQNVTFRCDPISEHNRLYWYRQTLGQGPEFLTYFQNEAQLEKSRLLSDRFSAERPKGSFSTLEIQRTEQGDSAMYLCASSLPPVGSGSNEQFFGPGTRLTVL.

The chain couples TRBV11-2 to TRBJ2-1; 10 bases align to TRBD2. V was pared by 1 base and J by 0 bases, with 9 bases of the junction left unmatched. From germline, CDR1 is SGHAT and CDR2 FQNNGV. This CDR3 spans 19 amino acids. The CDR3 sequence is CASSLVGLAGESSYNEQFF. In DNA, the CDR3 is TGTGCCAGCAGCTTAGTTGGGCTAGCGGGGGAGAGCTCCTACAATGAGCAGTTCTTC. The full variable domain, rest sourced from reference TRBV11-2 and TRBJ2-1, is EAGVAQSPRYKIIEKRQSVAFWCNPISGHATLYWYQQILGQGPKLLIQFQNNGVVDDSQLPKDRFSAERLKGVDSTLKIQPAKLEDSAVYLCASSLVGLAGESSYNEQFFGPGTRLTVL.

This chain uses TRBV29-1 with TRBJ2-3; TRBD2 matches at 9 bases. Germline loops: CDR1 SQVTM, CDR2 ANQGSEA. With 5 bases clipped from V and 5 bases from J, the junction kept 8 bases outside the gene matches. The CDR3 runs 14 residues. For the CDR3, the DNA is TGCAGCGTTATGATAGCGGGGGCCCTAGATACGCAGTATTTT. The encoded protein is CSVMIAGALDTQYF.

The chain couples TRBV5-1 to TRBJ2-3; D call uncertain. This CDR3 contains 16 residues. V was trimmed by 1 base and J by 0 bases, leaving 12 bases between them. Germline lookup yields CDR1 SGHRS and CDR2 YFSETQ. CDR3 coding DNA: TGCGCCAGCAGCTTGAATGGGCACCCGAGCACAGATACGCAGTATTTT. Translating gives CASSLNGHPSTDTQYF. The whole variable domain, filled in from reference TRBV5-1 and TRBJ2-3, reads KAGVTQTPRYLIKTRGQQVTLSCSPISGHRSVSWYQQTPGQGLQFLFEYFSETQRNKGNFPGRFSGRQFSNSRSEMNVSTLELGDSALYLCASSLNGHPSTDTQYFGPGTRLTVL.

The chain carries TRBV18 and TRBJ2-2; possible D gene TRBD2, 6 bases. Germline V gene sequence: CDR1 KGHSH, CDR2 LQKENI. V was cut by 4 bases and J by 9 bases, with 18 bases left in between. CDR3 length: 15 residues. The CDR3 DNA sequence: TGTGCCAGCTCACTACCCTCGGAGGGGAACCGGGAGCTGTTTTTT. It is translated as CASSLPSEGNRELFF.

The V call is TRBV11-2, the J call TRBJ1-3, with 8 bases identical to TRBD1. The CDR3 length is 16 residues. J was trimmed by 4 bases and V by 5 bases; bases with no gene match: 10. Per germline, CDR1 SGHAT and CDR2 FQNNGV. In nucleotides, the CDR3 is TGTGCCAGCAGCACCTGGGGCAGGGGGCAAGGAAACACCATATATTTT. As protein: CASSTWGRGQGNTIYF.

This clone was seen only once. The V gene is TRBV19, the J gene TRBJ2-2; 14 bases align to TRBD2. The CDR3 has 14 residues. Trimming at V came to 8 bases and at J to 6 bases, leaving 2 bases not matched to a gene. The V gene's germline CDR1 is LNHDA and CDR2 SQIVND (reference sequence). CDR3 bases: TGTGCCAGTTGGGGACTAGCGGGAGCCGGGGAGCTGTTTTTT. It encodes CASWGLAGAGELFF.

The V gene is TRBV21-1, the J gene TRBJ2-7; the table names TRBD2, a call not compared with the DNA. TRBV21-1 is a pseudogene segment. There are 12 residues in the CDR3. The CDR3: CASSIDWYEQYF. The DNA for the CDR3 is TGTGCCAGCAGCATTGACTGGTACGAGCAGTACTTC.

This chain joins TRBV5-1 and TRBJ1-2; D may be TRBD1 (5 bases). Germline V gives CDR1 SGHRS, CDR2 YFSETQ. The CDR3 has 14 amino acids. V lost 4 bases and J 8 bases, leaving 18 bases between the germline ends. The CDR3 is CASSGDSLTMGYTF. The CDR3 DNA sequence: TGCGCCAGCAGCGGAGACAGCCTAACTATGGGCTACACCTTC.

This clone was observed a single time. The chain joins TRBV2 to TRBJ2-1, with TRBD2 matching 14 bases. The germline V gene has CDR1 SNHLY and CDR2 FYNNEI. The V gene end was trimmed by 1 base and the J gene end by 6 bases; junction bases not matched to a gene: 17. The CDR3 has 21 amino acids. In DNA, the CDR3 is TGTGCCAGCAGTGAAGGGGGCCACGACGAGTCGGGACTAGCGGGAGTCAATGAGCAGTTCTTC. Its protein is CASSEGGHDESGLAGVNEQFF.

The V gene is TRBV10-2, the J gene TRBJ1-6, with D maybe TRBD1 (6 bases). CDR3 length equals 17 residues. Germline lookup yields CDR1 WSHSY and CDR2 SAAADI. Trimming left V 3 bases short and J 0 bases short, with 12 bases between. In nucleotides, the CDR3 is TGCGCCAGCAGTGACCGGACAGTTAGCTCCTATAATTCACCCCTCCACTTT. Its protein product is CASSDRTVSSYNSPLHF.

The chain carries TRBV28 and TRBJ1-4, with a weak D call TRBD1 (6 bases). The CDR3 is made up of 15 amino acids. The V and J ends lost 2 bases and 3 bases respectively, with 10 bases between them. Germline V gives CDR1 MDHEN, CDR2 SYDVKM. CDR3 in amino acids: CASSLAGAANEKLFF. DNA of the CDR3: TGTGCCAGCAGTTTAGCGGGGGCGGCTAATGAAAAACTGTTTTTT.

The table lists this clone with a count of one. The V and J genes are TRBV27 and TRBJ2-7, with D unresolved. Germline loops: CDR1 MNHEY, CDR2 SMNVEV (reference sequence). The CDR3 is 13 amino acids. The ends were cut back, 4 bases at V and 2 bases at J, with 9 bases in the middle. In DNA form, the CDR3 reads TGTGCCAGCAGTTACGCGGTGCCCTACGAGCAGTACTTC. It translates to CASSYAVPYEQYF.

The chain has TRBV5-6 and TRBJ2-7; D perhaps matches TRBD1 (5 bases). This CDR3 spans 16 amino acids. V was trimmed by 4 bases and J by 5 bases, leaving 22 bases between them. Germline assignment: CDR1 SGHDT and CDR2 YYEEEE. The CDR3: CASSRHGHLLENEQYF. In DNA, the CDR3 is TGTGCCAGCAGCCGGCATGGACACTTACTCGAAAACGAGCAGTACTTC.

This chain connects TRBV19 to TRBJ1-1; no definite D call. CDR1 is LNHDA, CDR2 SQIVND, per germline (reference sequence). The CDR3 sequence is 16 residues long. Between the trimmed V and J ends, which lost 6 bases and 1 base, there was a span of 18 bases. In DNA, the CDR3 is TGTGCCAGTAGGAGAAGGTCCCCTGGAGGGAACACTGAAGCTTTCTTT. It specifies CASRRRSPGGNTEAFF.

This clone was observed a few times. CDR3 sequence reads: CASSDGGTGEINEQFF. The CDR3 DNA is TGTGCCAGCAGTGACGGGGGGACAGGGGAAATTAATGAGCAGTTCTTC. The chain has TRBV6-4 and TRBJ2-1, with TRBD1 matching 10 bases. This CDR3 comprises 16 residues. The V segment lost 2 bases and the J segment 7 bases; nucleotides outside the gene matches: 8. CDR1 MRHNA and CDR2 SNTAGT come from the germline V gene.

This clone was observed a handful of times. The chain recombines TRBV6-6 with TRBJ1-2, with TRBD1 matching 8 bases. The length of the CDR3 is 13 residues. Germline trimming cut 6 bases from V and 4 bases from J; bases unmatched to any gene: 4. Germline V gene lookup returns CDR1 MNHNY and CDR2 SVGAGI (reference sequence). CDR3: CASRLGQGYGYTF. CDR3 bases: TGTGCCAGCAGACTCGGACAGGGCTATGGCTACACCTTC.